One sample yielded the 19 T cell receptor beta chains listed below, sequenced in a study of blood T cell repertoires in COVID-19 (dated by TCRdb to about 2020). Libraries came from the immunoSEQ multiplex PCR assay. In its TCRdb copy, this immuneACCESS table keeps in-frame sequences only and misses some clones. Where compared with another copy, unresolved V genes explain less than half of these, and the others have no known cause. In this sample the table shows a few hundred thousand clones, roughly four fifths of which occur a single time. About 9% of the sample is taken by the ten largest. What was sequenced was peripheral blood. These receptors were collected from a man older than 75 with acute or convalescent COVID-19.

The chain combines TRBV2 with TRBJ2-1; TRBD2 agrees at 10 bases. Germline V CDR1 and CDR2: SNHLY, FYNNEI. The CDR3 contains 15 residues. V dropped 5 bases and J dropped 7; count of bases not matched to a gene: 8. CDR3 bases: TGTGCCAGCAGTCTAGCGGGAGCGGGGAATAATGAGCAGTTCTTC. Translation: CASSLAGAGNNEQFF.

The chain links TRBV10-1 to TRBJ2-2; TRBD1 agrees at 7 bases. In germline, CDR1 is WNHNN, CDR2 SYGVQD (reference sequence). This CDR3 spans 16 amino acids. V gave up 0 bases and J gave up 2 bases; unmatched junction bases: 3. The CDR3 bases are TGCGCCAGCAGTGAGTCTAAGGGGGCAAACACCGGGGAGCTGTTTTTT. Its protein is CASSESKGANTGELFF.

The chain joins TRBV5-6 to TRBJ1-2, with D maybe TRBD1 (5 bases). The CDR3 extends over 15 amino acids. Per germline, CDR1 SGHDT and CDR2 YYEEEE. V was pared by 2 bases and J by 7 bases, with 18 bases between. The CDR3 protein is CASSFRDYGPSGYTF. The DNA of the CDR3 is TGTGCCAGCAGCTTCCGGGACTACGGACCGAGTGGCTACACCTTC.

The chain joins TRBV5-1 to TRBJ2-3; 8 nucleotides align to TRBD1. The CDR3 has 16 residues. CDR1 and CDR2 (germline): SGHRS, YFSETQ. V shed 0 bases and J 3 bases; nucleotides not matched to a gene: 6. Here the CDR3 DNA reads TGCGCCAGCAGCTTGGTTGGACAGGGAAGGACAGATACGCAGTATTTT. This translates into CASSLVGQGRTDTQYF.

The chain combines TRBV5-4 with TRBJ2-7; tentative D call: TRBD1 (6 bases). The V gene lost 5 bases and the J gene lost 3 bases, with 18 bases spanning the gap. The CDR3 contains 15 residues. CDR1 and CDR2 (germline): SGHNT, YYREEE (reference sequence). Written as DNA, the CDR3 is TGTGCCAGCAGGTCGCCGGGACAATCCAACTACGAGCAGTACTTC. It specifies CASRSPGQSNYEQYF.

The rearrangement joins TRBV10-1 to TRBJ2-1; 9 nucleotides agree with TRBD2. The length of the CDR3 is 18 residues. The J segment lost 0 bases and the V segment lost 6 bases, leaving 12 bases of the junction unmatched. CDR1 and CDR2 from the germline V gene are WNHNN and SYGVQD (reference sequence). Written as DNA, the CDR3 is TGCGCCAGCAGATCGAAGGTAGCGGGGGCCAGCTCCTACAATGAGCAGTTCTTC. It specifies CASRSKVAGASSYNEQFF.

The rearrangement uses TRBV5-4 and TRBJ1-2; 8 bases are shared with TRBD1. Germline V gives CDR1 SGHNT, CDR2 YYREEE (reference sequence). With 4 bases clipped from V and 3 bases from J, the junction kept 8 bases outside the gene matches. CDR3 length: 15 amino acids. CDR3 nucleotides: TGTGCCAGCAGCCCCGCAGGACAGGGATACTATGGCTACACCTTC. Translated: CASSPAGQGYYGYTF.

The gene calls are TRBV7-9 and TRBJ2-1; 9 nucleotides line up with TRBD1. The ends lost 6 bases at V and 5 bases at J; junction bases unmatched: 5. CDR3 length equals 14 residues. In germline, CDR1 is SEHNR, CDR2 FQNEAQ (reference sequence). In nucleotides, the CDR3 is TGTGCCAGCAGAACGGGACAGGGTAACAATGAGCAGTTCTTC. It codes for CASRTGQGNNEQFF.

This clone was recorded many times. The CDR3 coding sequence is TGTGCCAGCAGTCCGCCGGGGGAAGAGACCCAGTACTTC. Translating gives CASSPPGEETQYF. V gene TRBV6-6 combines with J gene TRBJ2-5, with a weak D call TRBD2 (6 bases). The CDR3 runs 13 residues. Germline CDR1 is MNHNY and CDR2 is SVGAGI (reference sequence). V gave up 5 bases and J gave up 3 bases, with 10 bases separating them.

The rearrangement uses TRBV6-5 and TRBJ1-6, with 7 bases matching TRBD1. Germline V lookup: CDR1 MNHEY, CDR2 SVGAGI. Trimming at V came to 6 bases and at J to 4 bases, leaving 6 bases not matched to a gene. The CDR3 runs to 15 residues. The DNA of the CDR3 is TGTGCCAGCAGCACCTCGGGACAGTATAATTCACCCCTCCACTTT. It encodes CASSTSGQYNSPLHF.

CDR3 protein: CASSVDKSYNEQFF. The CDR3 DNA follows: TGTGCCAGCAGCGTGGACAAGTCCTACAATGAGCAGTTCTTC. The rearrangement joins TRBV9 to TRBJ2-1; D may be TRBD1 (5 bases). The CDR3 has 14 amino acids. The V end lost 2 bases, the J end lost 1 base, and 7 bases lay between the germline ends. Germline CDR1 is SGDLS and CDR2 is YYNGEE.

V and J are TRBV11-3 and TRBJ2-1, with 10 bases matching TRBD1. J was trimmed by 6 bases and V by 3 bases; bases with no gene match: 5. Germline V CDR1 and CDR2: SGHNT, YENEEA. The CDR3 is 15 residues long. CDR3 sequence: CASSFSGTGANEQFF. Here the CDR3 DNA reads TGTGCCAGCAGCTTCTCCGGGACAGGGGCCAATGAGCAGTTCTTC.

Written as DNA, the CDR3 is TGTGCCAGCAGCCGAGGGGGGGCGGAAGAGACCCAGTACTTC. It encodes CASSRGGAEETQYF. This chain joins TRBV5-4 and TRBJ2-5, with D possibly matching TRBD2 (7 bases). Germline V gives CDR1 SGHNT, CDR2 YYREEE (reference sequence). There are 14 residues in the CDR3. Trimming removed 4 bases from V and 3 bases from J, with 13 bases in between. The whole variable domain, filled in from reference TRBV5-4 and TRBJ2-5, reads ETGVTQSPTHLIKTRGQQVTLRCSSQSGHNTVSWYQQALGQGPQFIFQYYREEENGRGNFPPRFSGLQFPNYSSELNVNALELDDSALYLCASSRGGAEETQYFGPGTRLLVL.

The V call is TRBV5-1, the J call TRBJ2-7; TRBD1 matches 7 bases. The CDR3 runs to 17 residues. Trimming cost V 0 bases and J 4 bases; bases outside gene matches: 13. CDR1 SGHRS and CDR2 YFSETQ come from the germline V gene. The CDR3 nucleotides are TGCGCCAGCAGCTTGGCGCCCACAGGGGAGATCTTGTACGAGCAGTACTTC. Residues: CASSLAPTGEILYEQYF.

The chain uses TRBV25-1 and TRBJ2-3; unclear D gene. This CDR3 contains 12 residues. V was pared by 4 bases and J by 2 bases, with 4 bases between. Looked up from germline, CDR1 is MGHDK and CDR2 is SYGVNS. This CDR3 reads CASSASTDTQYF. CDR3 coding DNA: TGTGCCAGCAGTGCTTCCACAGATACGCAGTATTTT. The entire variable domain, with the rest obtained from reference TRBV25-1 and TRBJ2-3, is as follows: EADIYQTPRYLVIGTGKKITLECSQTMGHDKMYWYQQDPGMELHLIHYSYGVNSTEKGDLSSESTVSRIRTEHFPLTLESARPSHTSQYLCASSASTDTQYFGPGTRLTVL.

The rearrangement uses TRBV7-9 and TRBJ2-7; weak D call: TRBD1 (6 bases). This CDR3 has 14 amino acids. Germline CDR1 and CDR2: SEHNR and FQNEAQ (reference sequence). V lost 5 bases, J lost 6 bases, and 17 bases lay in between. This chain's CDR3 is CASSHDQGLSEQYF. For the CDR3, the DNA is TGTGCCAGCAGCCACGATCAGGGGCTCAGCGAGCAGTACTTC.

The J gene is TRBJ2-7, the V gene TRBV28; 7 bases are a match to TRBD1. The germline V gene encodes CDR1 MDHEN and CDR2 SYDVKM. The CDR3 has 15 amino acids. Trimming cost V 4 bases and J 2 bases; bases outside gene matches: 8. The CDR3 reads CASSSWGQGAYEQYF. CDR3 DNA sequence: TGTGCCAGCAGTTCCTGGGGGCAGGGGGCCTACGAGCAGTACTTC.

V is TRBV19 and J is TRBJ2-5; the match to TRBD1 covers 12 bases. J lost 5 bases, V lost 1 base, and 2 bases had no gene match. This CDR3 has 15 residues. Germline CDR1 is LNHDA and CDR2 is SQIVND (reference sequence). CDR3 amino acids: CASSIGDRGPETQYF. In DNA, the CDR3 is TGTGCCAGTAGTATAGGGGACAGGGGGCCGGAGACCCAGTACTTC.

This chain joins TRBV7-9 and TRBJ1-2; TRBD1 matches 9 bases. The germline CDR1 and CDR2 sequences are SEHNR and FQNEAQ (reference sequence). The J segment lost 5 bases and the V segment lost 9 bases, leaving 7 bases of the junction unmatched. CDR3 length: 13 amino acids. DNA of the CDR3: TGTGCCAGTACCGGACAGGGGCTTTATGGCTACACCTTC. This codes for CASTGQGLYGYTF. Combining the CDR3 with reference TRBV7-9 and TRBJ1-2 gives the whole variable domain DTGVSQNPRHKITKRGQNVTFRCDPISEHNRLYWYRQTLGQGPEFLTYFQNEAQLEKSRLLSDRFSAERPKGSFSTLEIQRTEQGDSAMYLCASTGQGLYGYTFGSGTRLTVV.